A selection of T cell receptor beta chains follows, all from one sample in a study of Tregs in tolerant kidney transplant recipients. Sequencing used immunoSEQ multiplex PCR; TCRdb keeps in-frame clones, though not all of them. The table includes roughly 250,000 clones, 84% detected once. Sample: CD4+ T cells from blood. The origin of the receptors is a human donor in good health. CDR3s leave out the opening cysteine and the closing phenylalanine or tryptophan. The order of the fields is D gene, V gene, J gene, CDR3 length, clone size, CDR3 protein. A D gene is named only where the DNA matches it firmly. The size of a clone is reported for some rows only, either as once, few or many, or as a class for expanded clones.

TRBD2,TRBV4-1,TRBJ2-4,15,-,ASSQPTSGSAKNIQY
-,TRBV5-1,TRBJ2-2,14,-,ASSLVPATNTGELF
-,TRBV5-1,TRBJ1-6,13,once,ASSLVPGGGSPLH
-,TRBV7-6,TRBJ2-1,15,-,ASSLAGGASSYNEQF
-,TRBV6-5,TRBJ1-5,13,-,ASSYSRDRNQPQH
TRBD1,TRBV2,TRBJ1-6,16,-,ARDRTGDLSSYNSPLH
-,TRBV7-3,TRBJ1-6,10,few,ASSAGNSPLH
TRBD1,TRBV2,TRBJ2-5,13,-,ASRARTGWEETQY
-,TRBV15,TRBJ2-3,14,-,ATSRGGGRGTDTQY
TRBD2,TRBV6-6,TRBJ2-1,12,-,ASSASGSSSEQF
-,TRBV7-2,TRBJ1-1,14,once,ASSLFSGGYGTEAF
-,TRBV7-2,TRBJ2-7,14,-,ASSPGGSGTYYEQY
TRBD1,TRBV6-1,TRBJ2-7,14,-,ASSGWGQKTTYEQY
TRBD2,TRBV7-9,TRBJ2-1,13,-,ASSRSGSRYNEQF
-,TRBV4-1,TRBJ2-3,16,-,ASSQDKGAGGPPDTQY
-,TRBV6-1,TRBJ2-7,13,-,ASSGEHRSPYEQY
TRBD2,TRBV5-1,TRBJ2-3,13,-,ASSRLAGVTDTQY
TRBD2,TRBV27,TRBJ2-1,13,few,ASCRAGNTYNEQF
TRBD2,TRBV4-1,TRBJ2-7,15,-,ASSKGLAGGSGYEQY
TRBD1,TRBV11-2,TRBJ1-2,15,few,ASSSGQLLDISSGYT
-,TRBV27,TRBJ1-1,11,-,ASSLVGWGWAF
-,TRBV30,TRBJ1-5,10,-,AWSQGRQPQH
-,TRBV28,TRBJ1-4,12,-,ASSQPATNEKLF
TRBD1,TRBV5-4,TRBJ1-1,11,-,ASSTGVNTEAF
-,TRBV5-6,TRBJ1-2,14,-,ASSLAAGNQAYGYT